The present TCR beta chain was sequenced within a study of shared clonotypes between healthy human individuals. Profiling relied on immunoSEQ multiplex PCR, and the TCRdb table lists in-frame clones only, not all of them. The table lists hundreds of thousands of clones, more than 70% of them singletons, with around 2% in the top ten. The CDR3 sequence is 13 residues long. Germline CDR1 and CDR2: SGHVS and FQNEAQ. Trimming took 2 bases from V and 2 from J, leaving 5 bases between them. The receptor's source is a woman in her 30s in good health. The chain couples TRBV7-8 to TRBJ2-3; no clear D gene. Sequenced: memory CD4+ T cells sorted from blood. Stated subset: CD45RA-negative fraction. The CDR3 is CASSLRLTDTQYF. CDR3 sequence (DNA): TGTGCCAGCAGCTTACGCCTCACAGATACGCAGTATTTT. Using reference TRBV7-8 and TRBJ2-3 for the parts outside the CDR3, the full variable domain is GAGVSQSPRYKVAKRGQDVALRCDPISGHVSLFWYQQALGQGPEFLTYFQNEAQLDKSGLPSDRFFAERPEGSVSTLKIQRTQQEDSAVYLCASSLRLTDTQYFGPGTRLTVL.